The 10 T cell receptor beta chains below all came from one sample that was sequenced in a study of identical twins' blood T cells (dated by TCRdb to 2012 to 2015). The library was built by means of 5' RACE. Sequencing relied on an Illumina Genome Analyzer IIx. TCRdb reprocessing: public reads trimmed at Q25 with fastp, clones called with MiXCR, in-frame beta chains kept. Rows with a matching CDR3 protein are joined into one entry that keeps the most common DNA and genes. The sample contains 350,000 to 400,000 distinct CDR3 sequences, under 30% of them found a single time. The top ten clones comprise 5.5% to 7% of the sample. Sequencing was performed on PBMCs. Source of these receptors: a woman aged 18-49 years in good health.

This clonotype was observed many times. The chain recombines TRBV29-1 with TRBJ1-2; D not resolved. Trimming took off 4 bases at V and 0 bases at J, with 24 bases between the two ends. Germline V gene sequence: CDR1 SQVTM, CDR2 ANQGSEA. CDR3 length: 18 residues. The CDR3, as DNA: TGCAGCGTTGTTGGCCAGGTAGTCTCAGACAATCCTAACTATGGCTACACCTTC. This translates into CSVVGQVVSDNPNYGYTF.

A few counts support this clonotype. V is TRBV19 and J is TRBJ1-1, with a weak D call TRBD1 (6 bases). The CDR3 totals 16 residues. V was pared by 7 bases and J by 8 bases, with 26 bases between. CDR1 and CDR2 (germline): LNHDA, SQIVND (reference sequence). The CDR3 DNA is TGTGCCAGTATACAAGGGCAGGGGTACAGAGTGCCCGAAGCTTTCTTT. Its translation is CASIQGQGYRVPEAFF.

The gene calls are TRBV5-1 and TRBJ1-3; D uncertain. The CDR3 loop spans 13 amino acids. Deletions cut 4 bases from V and 2 bases from J, with 7 bases between. Germline V lookup: CDR1 SGHRS, CDR2 YFSETQ. CDR3 coding DNA: TGCGCCAGCAGCGTCATGCCTGGAAACACCATATATTTT. Amino acid sequence: CASSVMPGNTIYF. The variable domain in full, with the rest retrieved from reference TRBV5-1 and TRBJ1-3, is KAGVTQTPRYLIKTRGQQVTLSCSPISGHRSVSWYQQTPGQGLQFLFEYFSETQRNKGNFPGRFSGRQFSNSRSEMNVSTLELGDSALYLCASSVMPGNTIYFGEGSWLTVV.

The rearrangement links TRBV7-2 to TRBJ2-3, with 10 bases fitting TRBD2. V shed 2 bases, J shed 11 bases, and the junction held 1 base outside the gene matches. CDR1 and CDR2 (germline): SGHTA, FQGNSA. The CDR3 runs to 12 residues. The CDR3: CASSLLAGGQYF. In nucleotides, the CDR3 is TGTGCCAGCAGCTTATTAGCGGGAGGGCAGTATTTT.

This clonotype was observed at least ten times. This chain joins TRBV6-6 and TRBJ2-7; no reliable D call. V gave up 0 bases and J gave up 7 bases, with 4 bases separating them. Germline CDR1 is MNHNY and CDR2 is SVGAGI (reference sequence). This CDR3 region has 11 residues. The CDR3 spells CASSYSGEQYF. CDR3 bases: TGTGCCAGCAGTTACTCAGGAGAGCAGTACTTC.

In this sample, this clonotype turned up once. The chain recombines TRBV29-1 with TRBJ1-1, with 8 bases that match TRBD1. CDR1 and CDR2 (germline): SQVTM, ANQGSEA. V lost 3 bases to trimming and J lost 8 bases; unmatched junction nucleotides: 5. The CDR3 has 12 amino acids. CDR3 loop: CSVDAGGLEAFF. The CDR3 DNA is TGCAGCGTTGACGCAGGGGGCCTCGAAGCTTTCTTT.

This chain links TRBV11-2 with TRBJ2-1, with TRBD1 matching over 7 bases. The CDR3 loop spans 12 amino acids. Germline-derived CDR1 and CDR2 are SGHAT and FQNNGV. V was clipped by 5 bases and J by 10 bases; unmatched bases: 5. CDR3 nucleotide sequence: TGTGCCAGCAGCCAACAGGGGTACGAGCAGTTCTTC. Amino acid sequence: CASSQQGYEQFF.

This sequence joins TRBV29-1 and TRBJ2-1; D may be TRBD1 (5 bases). This CDR3 comprises 12 residues. V was trimmed by 5 bases and J by 3 bases, leaving 8 bases between them. Germline CDR1 SQVTM, CDR2 ANQGSEA. CDR3 sequence: CSVPGYYNEQFF. In DNA form, the CDR3 reads TGCAGCGTTCCAGGGTACTACAATGAGCAGTTCTTC.

This clonotype was detected a few times. The V call is TRBV9, the J call TRBJ2-7; D is ambiguous. Germline loops: CDR1 SGDLS, CDR2 YYNGEE. The V end lost 3 bases, the J end lost 1 base, and 8 bases lay between the germline ends. The CDR3 extends over 13 amino acids. The CDR3 spells CASSATDSYEQYF. The CDR3 nucleotides are TGTGCCAGCAGCGCAACAGATTCCTACGAGCAGTACTTC.

This clonotype was observed a handful of times. The rearrangement links TRBV20-1 to TRBJ2-1, with 11 bases aligning to TRBD2. Germline V lookup: CDR1 DFQATT, CDR2 SNEGSKA (reference sequence). J was trimmed by 3 bases and V by 0 bases; bases with no gene match: 1. The CDR3 has 15 amino acids. This CDR3 is CSARDLAGGYNEQFF. CDR3 DNA sequence: TGCAGTGCTAGAGATCTAGCGGGGGGCTACAATGAGCAGTTCTTC.